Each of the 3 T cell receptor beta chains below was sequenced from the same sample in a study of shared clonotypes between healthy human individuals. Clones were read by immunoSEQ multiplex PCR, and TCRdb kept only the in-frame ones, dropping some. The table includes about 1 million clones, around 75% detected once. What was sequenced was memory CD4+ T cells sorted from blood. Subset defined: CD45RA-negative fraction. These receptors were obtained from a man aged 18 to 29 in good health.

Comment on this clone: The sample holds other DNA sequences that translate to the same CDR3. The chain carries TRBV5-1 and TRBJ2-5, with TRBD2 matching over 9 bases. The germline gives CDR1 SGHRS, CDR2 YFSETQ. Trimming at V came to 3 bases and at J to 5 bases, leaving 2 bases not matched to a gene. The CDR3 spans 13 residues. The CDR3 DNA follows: TGCGCCAGCAGCTCAGGACTAGCGGAGACCCAGTACTTC. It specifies CASSSGLAETQYF.

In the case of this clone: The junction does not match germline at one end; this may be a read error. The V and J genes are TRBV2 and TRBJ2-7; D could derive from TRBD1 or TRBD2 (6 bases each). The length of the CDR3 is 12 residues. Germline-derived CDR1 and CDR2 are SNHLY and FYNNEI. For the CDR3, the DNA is TGTGCCAGCAGGGAAGGGGGGCCCGAGCAGTACTTC. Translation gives CASREGGPEQYF.

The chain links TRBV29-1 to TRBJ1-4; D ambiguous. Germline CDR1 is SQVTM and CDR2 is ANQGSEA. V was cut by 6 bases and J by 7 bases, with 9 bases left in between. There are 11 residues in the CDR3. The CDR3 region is CSVVTFEKLFF. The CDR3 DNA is TGCAGCGTGGTGACGTTTGAAAAACTGTTTTTT. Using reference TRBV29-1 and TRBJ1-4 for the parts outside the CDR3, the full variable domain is SAVISQKPSRDICQRGTSLTIQCQVDSQVTMMFWYRQQPGQSLTLIATANQGSEATYESGFVIDKFPISRPNLTFSTLTVSNMSPEDSSIYLCSVVTFEKLFFGSGTQLSVL.